These 20 T cell receptor beta chains originate from one sample sequenced in a study of beta chain features in type 1 diabetes. The whole isolated RNA underwent reverse transcription, so sequencing captured expressed TCRB transcripts. The repertoire was sequenced with immunoSEQ multiplex PCR; TCRdb's copy has only in-frame clones and lacks some. The sample holds some 360,000 clones; 15% to 20% are singletons and the top ten take 0.044%. Material: naive CD4+ T cells from blood. Receptor source: a woman under 30 in good health.

The chain couples TRBV11-2 to TRBJ2-1; 13 positions match TRBD2. The germline V gene has CDR1 SGHAT and CDR2 FQNNGV. The CDR3 contains 15 residues. Trimming took 6 bases from V and 6 from J; bases not matched to a gene: 5. The CDR3 here is CASSLGLAGLNEQFF. The CDR3 region has the DNA TGTGCCAGCAGTTTGGGACTAGCGGGGCTCAATGAGCAGTTCTTC.

V is TRBV10-3 and J is TRBJ2-2, with TRBD1 identical over 8 bases. The J segment lost 6 bases and the V segment lost 5 bases, leaving 8 bases of the junction unmatched. Germline CDR1 reads ENHRY; CDR2 reads SYGVKD. CDR3 length: 15 residues. As DNA, the CDR3 is TGTGCCATCAGTCCCTTCGGACAGGGTGCCGGGGAGCTGTTTTTT. Translating gives CAISPFGQGAGELFF.

This clone was seen only a few times. V is TRBV9 and J is TRBJ1-2; D gene unclear. The CDR3 loop spans 14 amino acids. Trimming removed 0 bases at V and 3 bases at J, with 9 bases between. Germline values: CDR1 SGDLS, CDR2 YYNGEE. CDR3 amino acids: CASSVAHGDYGYTF. In DNA form, the CDR3 reads TGTGCCAGCAGCGTAGCGCACGGGGACTATGGCTACACCTTC.

Only a few counts were recorded for this clone. V usage is TRBV29-1 and J usage is TRBJ1-2; D is ambiguous. The CDR3 sequence is 12 residues long. Germline V gives CDR1 SQVTM, CDR2 ANQGSEA. The V gene lost 4 bases and the J gene lost 3 bases, with 9 bases spanning the gap. The CDR3 spells CSVVGQDYGYTF. DNA for the CDR3: TGCAGCGTTGTAGGTCAGGACTATGGCTACACCTTC. Combining the CDR3 with reference TRBV29-1 and TRBJ1-2 gives the whole variable domain SAVISQKPSRDICQRGTSLTIQCQVDSQVTMMFWYRQQPGQSLTLIATANQGSEATYESGFVIDKFPISRPNLTFSTLTVSNMSPEDSSIYLCSVVGQDYGYTFGSGTRLTVV.

This clone has more than one count but fewer than ten. The sample contains more than one DNA sequence encoding this CDR3. The rearrangement uses TRBV5-1 and TRBJ2-3; 10 positions agree with TRBD2. With V trimmed by 1 base and J by 4 bases, 3 bases remained unmatched. The CDR3 has 15 residues. Germline V gives CDR1 SGHRS, CDR2 YFSETQ. As DNA, the CDR3 is TGCGCCAGCAGCTTGCTAGCGGGAGTGGCAGATACGCAGTATTTT. Its translation: CASSLLAGVADTQYF.

In this sample, this clone turned up a few times. This chain links TRBV19 with TRBJ2-7; tentatively, D is TRBD2 (5 bases). This CDR3 comprises 14 residues. V dropped 3 bases and J dropped 7 bases, with 16 bases sitting between them. Germline V gene data show CDR1 as LNHDA and CDR2 as SQIVND (reference sequence). CDR3 loop: CASSIGSGTKEQYF. In nucleotides, the CDR3 is TGTGCCAGTAGTATCGGGTCGGGAACGAAAGAGCAGTACTTC. Combining the CDR3 with reference TRBV19 and TRBJ2-7 gives the whole variable domain DGGITQSPKYLFRKEGQNVTLSCEQNLNHDAMYWYRQDPGQGLRLIYYSQIVNDFQKGDIAEGYSVSREKKESFPLTVTSAQKNPTAFYLCASSIGSGTKEQYFGPGTRLTVT.

This chain uses TRBV5-1 with TRBJ2-1, with TRBD2 matching over 11 bases. Trimming removed 3 bases from V and 8 bases from J; junction bases left unmatched: 7. CDR1 and CDR2 (germline): SGHRS, YFSETQ. The CDR3 runs 15 residues. Here the CDR3 reads CASSSLAGVIDEQFF. In nucleotides, the CDR3 is TGCGCCAGCAGCTCACTAGCGGGAGTTATAGATGAGCAGTTCTTC.

V is TRBV5-1 and J is TRBJ2-7; 8 bases align to TRBD1. The CDR3 extends over 13 amino acids. Trimming cost V 5 bases and J 6 bases; bases outside gene matches: 7. Per the germline V gene, CDR1 is SGHRS and CDR2 is YFSETQ. CDR3 amino acids: CASSAQTGVEQYF. As DNA, the CDR3 is TGCGCCAGCAGTGCACAGACAGGGGTCGAGCAGTACTTC.

In this sample, this clone turned up a few times. This chain links TRBV5-1 with TRBJ2-7; D uncertain. Trimming pared 0 bases from V and 3 bases from J, leaving 7 bases between. The length of the CDR3 is 13 residues. Germline V gene data show CDR1 as SGHRS and CDR2 as YFSETQ. The CDR3 is CASSLDTGYEQYF. The CDR3 DNA reads as TGCGCCAGCAGCTTGGATACCGGCTACGAGCAGTACTTC.

The chain uses TRBV10-3 and TRBJ2-7, with D perhaps TRBD2 (7 bases). V was clipped by 6 bases and J by 3 bases, with 9 bases between them. Per the germline V gene, CDR1 is ENHRY and CDR2 is SYGVKD. The CDR3 sequence is 12 residues long. The CDR3 reads CAIRGGGYEQYF. CDR3 sequence (DNA): TGTGCCATCAGAGGGGGGGGCTACGAGCAGTACTTC.

This clone was detected only a few times. The rearrangement uses TRBV7-2 and TRBJ1-6, with D unclear. Germline CDR1 is SGHTA and CDR2 is FQGNSA. V gave up 5 bases and J gave up 7 bases, with 9 bases separating them. The CDR3 spans 13 residues. The CDR3 sequence: CASSGEGNSPLHF. The CDR3 DNA reads TGTGCCAGCAGCGGGGAGGGAAATTCACCCCTCCACTTT.

This clone has just a few counts. V usage is TRBV27 and J usage is TRBJ1-2, with 8 bases aligning to TRBD1. This CDR3 contains 14 residues. Germline CDR1 and CDR2: MNHEY and SMNVEV (reference sequence). Losses at the gene ends were 5 bases for V and 3 bases for J; bases not matched to a gene: 5. The CDR3 bases are TGTGCCAGCAGTCCAGGACAGGGATACTATGGCTACACCTTC. It yields the protein CASSPGQGYYGYTF.

This clone was observed a few times. The rearrangement uses TRBV11-1 and TRBJ1-2; D not certain. The CDR3 contains 14 residues. Germline V gives CDR1 SGHAT, CDR2 FQDESV (reference sequence). Trimming took off 5 bases at V and 5 bases at J, with 15 bases between the two ends. CDR3 sequence (DNA): TGTGCCAGCAGCGCCGCCGGGATCAATTATGGCTACACCTTC. Amino acids: CASSAAGINYGYTF.

The chain is built from TRBV9 and TRBJ1-1; D possibly corresponds to TRBD1 (6 bases). Per the germline V gene, CDR1 is SGDLS and CDR2 is YYNGEE. V shed 0 bases and J shed 0 bases, with 12 bases lying between them. The CDR3 is 16 amino acids. In DNA form, the CDR3 reads TGTGCCAGCAGCGTAGCTACAGGGCTCATGAACACTGAAGCTTTCTTT. Translating gives CASSVATGLMNTEAFF.

In this sample, this clone turned up a few times. The chain recombines TRBV30 with TRBJ1-2; 9 positions agree with TRBD1. This CDR3 comprises 13 residues. CDR1 is GTSNPN, CDR2 SVGIG, per germline (reference sequence). Trimming took 3 bases from V and 5 from J; bases not matched to a gene: 4. The CDR3 region has the DNA TGTGCCTGGAGGGCGGGACAGGGTTATGGCTACACCTTC. This translates into CAWRAGQGYGYTF.

V usage is TRBV29-1 and J usage is TRBJ2-7; 7 nucleotides agree with TRBD1. Trimming removed 5 bases from V and 0 bases from J; junction bases left unmatched: 7. This CDR3 spans 14 amino acids. In germline, CDR1 is SQVTM, CDR2 ANQGSEA. The CDR3 DNA is TGCAGCGTTTACAGGGGCGGAACCTCCTACGAGCAGTACTTC. Translated: CSVYRGGTSYEQYF.

A few counts support this clone. The chain uses TRBV5-1 and TRBJ1-1; unclear D gene. With 3 bases removed from V and 1 base from J, the gap between germline ends came to 10 bases. The CDR3 runs 14 residues. From germline, CDR1 is SGHRS and CDR2 YFSETQ. This CDR3 is CASSSRTRNTEAFF. In DNA form, the CDR3 reads TGCGCCAGCAGCTCACGTACAAGGAACACTGAAGCTTTCTTT.

This clone turned up a few times. The chain employs TRBV18 and TRBJ1-4; the D is unclear. The CDR3 spans 12 residues. Germline CDR1 is KGHSH and CDR2 is LQKENI. With 4 bases removed from V and 6 bases from J, the gap between germline ends came to 6 bases. The CDR3 protein is CASSLGDEKLFF. The DNA for the CDR3 is TGTGCCAGCTCACTCGGGGATGAAAAACTGTTTTTT.

This clone occurred a few times. The chain couples TRBV30 to TRBJ1-2, with 12 bases aligning to TRBD1. V lost 2 bases, J lost 4 bases, and 5 bases stayed unmatched. This CDR3 has 15 residues. The germline V gene has CDR1 GTSNPN and CDR2 SVGIG (reference sequence). DNA for the CDR3: TGTGCCTGGAGTCCGGGACAGGGGGCTGTCTATGGCTACACCTTC. Its translation is CAWSPGQGAVYGYTF.

This clone occurred a few times. The CDR3: CASSQDRQGGEQYF. The CDR3 DNA is TGCGCCAGCAGCCAGGACAGACAGGGAGGCGAGCAGTACTTC. The J gene is TRBJ2-7, the V gene TRBV4-3, with D possibly being TRBD1 (7 bases). The CDR3 loop spans 14 amino acids. CDR1 and CDR2 from the germline V gene are LGHNA and YSLEER. V was cut by 3 bases and J by 6 bases, with 15 bases left in between.